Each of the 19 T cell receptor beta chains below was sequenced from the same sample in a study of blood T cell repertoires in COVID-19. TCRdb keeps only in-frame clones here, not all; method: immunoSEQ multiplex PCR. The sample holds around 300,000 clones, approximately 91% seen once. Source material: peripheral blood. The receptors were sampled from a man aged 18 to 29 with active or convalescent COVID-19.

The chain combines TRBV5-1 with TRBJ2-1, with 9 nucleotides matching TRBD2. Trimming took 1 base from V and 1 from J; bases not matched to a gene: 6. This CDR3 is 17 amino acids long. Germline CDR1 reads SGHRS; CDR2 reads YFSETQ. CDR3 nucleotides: TGCGCCAGCAGCTTGTTGTTCGGACTAGCGTCCTACAATGAGCAGTTCTTC. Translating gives CASSLLFGLASYNEQFF. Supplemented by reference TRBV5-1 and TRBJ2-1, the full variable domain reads KAGVTQTPRYLIKTRGQQVTLSCSPISGHRSVSWYQQTPGQGLQFLFEYFSETQRNKGNFPGRFSGRQFSNSRSEMNVSTLELGDSALYLCASSLLFGLASYNEQFFGPGTRLTVL.

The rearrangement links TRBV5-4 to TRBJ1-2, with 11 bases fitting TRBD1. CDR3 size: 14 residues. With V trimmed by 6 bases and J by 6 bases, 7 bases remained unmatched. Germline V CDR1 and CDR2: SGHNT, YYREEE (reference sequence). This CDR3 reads CASTKGQGENGYTF. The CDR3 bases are TGTGCCAGCACTAAGGGACAGGGGGAAAATGGCTACACCTTC.

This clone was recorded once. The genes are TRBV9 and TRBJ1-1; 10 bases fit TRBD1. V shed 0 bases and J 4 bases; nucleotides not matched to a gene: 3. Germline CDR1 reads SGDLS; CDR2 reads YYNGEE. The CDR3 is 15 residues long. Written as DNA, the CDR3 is TGTGCCAGCAGCGTAGATGGGACAGGGGCCACTGAAGCTTTCTTT. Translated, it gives CASSVDGTGATEAFF.

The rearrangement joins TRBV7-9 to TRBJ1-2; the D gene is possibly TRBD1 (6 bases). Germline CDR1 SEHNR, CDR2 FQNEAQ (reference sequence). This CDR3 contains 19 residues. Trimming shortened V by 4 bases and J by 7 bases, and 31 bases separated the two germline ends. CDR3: CASSSPYRNRVFPDFGYTF. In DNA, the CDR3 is TGTGCCAGCAGCTCCCCTTACCGAAACAGGGTATTCCCCGATTTTGGCTACACCTTC.

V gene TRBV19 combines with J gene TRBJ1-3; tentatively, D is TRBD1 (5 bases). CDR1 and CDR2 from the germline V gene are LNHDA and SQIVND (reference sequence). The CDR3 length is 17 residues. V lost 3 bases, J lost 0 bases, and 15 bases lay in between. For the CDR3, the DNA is TGTGCCAGTAGTATGCGGGGCAGGCTTGACTCTGGAAACACCATATATTTT. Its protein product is CASSMRGRLDSGNTIYF. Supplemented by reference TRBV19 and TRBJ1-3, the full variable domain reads DGGITQSPKYLFRKEGQNVTLSCEQNLNHDAMYWYRQDPGQGLRLIYYSQIVNDFQKGDIAEGYSVSREKKESFPLTVTSAQKNPTAFYLCASSMRGRLDSGNTIYFGEGSWLTVV.

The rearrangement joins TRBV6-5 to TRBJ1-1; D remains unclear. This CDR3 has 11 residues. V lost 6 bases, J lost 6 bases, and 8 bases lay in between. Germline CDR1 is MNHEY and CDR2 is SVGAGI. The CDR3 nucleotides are TGTGCCAGCAGCCGAGAAGCTGAAGCTTTCTTT. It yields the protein CASSREAEAFF.

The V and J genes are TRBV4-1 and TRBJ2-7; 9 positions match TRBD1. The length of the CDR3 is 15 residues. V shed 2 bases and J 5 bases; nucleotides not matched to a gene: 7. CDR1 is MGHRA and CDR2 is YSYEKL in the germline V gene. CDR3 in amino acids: CASSQPGQGQNEQYF. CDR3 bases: TGCGCCAGCAGCCAACCGGGACAGGGACAAAACGAGCAGTACTTC.

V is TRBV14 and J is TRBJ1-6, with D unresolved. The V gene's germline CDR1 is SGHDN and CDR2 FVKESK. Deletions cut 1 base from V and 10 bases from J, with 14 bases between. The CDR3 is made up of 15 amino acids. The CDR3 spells CASSQGDGVGSPLHF. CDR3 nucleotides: TGTGCCAGCAGCCAAGGTGACGGTGTCGGGTCACCCCTCCACTTT.

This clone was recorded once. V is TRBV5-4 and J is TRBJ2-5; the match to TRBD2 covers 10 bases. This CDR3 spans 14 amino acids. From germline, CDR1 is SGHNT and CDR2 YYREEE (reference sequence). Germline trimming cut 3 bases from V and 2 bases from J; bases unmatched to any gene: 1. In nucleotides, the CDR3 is TGTGCCAGCAGCTCAGCGGGGGGGCAAGAGACCCAGTACTTC. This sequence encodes CASSSAGGQETQYF.

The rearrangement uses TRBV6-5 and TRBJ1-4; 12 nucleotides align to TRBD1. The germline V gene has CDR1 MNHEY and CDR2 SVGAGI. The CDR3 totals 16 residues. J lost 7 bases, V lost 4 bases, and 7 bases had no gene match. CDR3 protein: CASSLRVGQGAEKLFF. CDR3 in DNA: TGTGCCAGCAGTTTAAGGGTGGGACAGGGGGCTGAAAAACTGTTTTTT.

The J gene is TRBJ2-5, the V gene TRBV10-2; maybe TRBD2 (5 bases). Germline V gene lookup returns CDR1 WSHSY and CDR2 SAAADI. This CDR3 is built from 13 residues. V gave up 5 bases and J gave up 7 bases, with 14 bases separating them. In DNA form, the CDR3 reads TGCGCCAGCAGTCAGGACTCGGAAGGGACCCAGTACTTC. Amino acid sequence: CASSQDSEGTQYF.

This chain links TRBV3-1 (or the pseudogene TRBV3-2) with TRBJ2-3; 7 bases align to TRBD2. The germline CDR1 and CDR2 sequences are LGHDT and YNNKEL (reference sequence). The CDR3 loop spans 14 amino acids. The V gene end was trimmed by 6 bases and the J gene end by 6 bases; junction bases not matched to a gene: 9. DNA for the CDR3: TGTGCCAGCAGGTTAGCGGGTACCCCGGATACGCAGTATTTT. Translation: CASRLAGTPDTQYF.

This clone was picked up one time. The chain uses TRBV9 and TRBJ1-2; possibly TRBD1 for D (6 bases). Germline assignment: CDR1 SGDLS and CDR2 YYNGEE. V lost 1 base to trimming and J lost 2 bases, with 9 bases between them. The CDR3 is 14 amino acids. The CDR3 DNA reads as TGTGCCAGCAGCGTAAATCAGGGGAACTATGGCTACACCTTC. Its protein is CASSVNQGNYGYTF.

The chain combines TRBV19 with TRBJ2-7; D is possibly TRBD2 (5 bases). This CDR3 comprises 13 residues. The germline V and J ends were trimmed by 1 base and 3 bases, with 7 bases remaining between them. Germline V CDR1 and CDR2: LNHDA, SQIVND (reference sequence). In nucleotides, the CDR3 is TGTGCCAGTAGTATAGGAGCGGTCTACGAGCAGTACTTC. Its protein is CASSIGAVYEQYF. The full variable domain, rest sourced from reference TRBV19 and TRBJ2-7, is DGGITQSPKYLFRKEGQNVTLSCEQNLNHDAMYWYRQDPGQGLRLIYYSQIVNDFQKGDIAEGYSVSREKKESFPLTVTSAQKNPTAFYLCASSIGAVYEQYFGPGTRLTVT.

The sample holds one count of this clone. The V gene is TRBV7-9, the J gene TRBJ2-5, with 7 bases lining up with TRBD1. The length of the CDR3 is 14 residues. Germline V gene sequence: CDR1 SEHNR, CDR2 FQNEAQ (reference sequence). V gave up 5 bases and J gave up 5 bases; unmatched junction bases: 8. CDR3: CASSPPDRAETQYF. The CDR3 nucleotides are TGTGCCAGCAGCCCACCCGACAGGGCGGAGACCCAGTACTTC.

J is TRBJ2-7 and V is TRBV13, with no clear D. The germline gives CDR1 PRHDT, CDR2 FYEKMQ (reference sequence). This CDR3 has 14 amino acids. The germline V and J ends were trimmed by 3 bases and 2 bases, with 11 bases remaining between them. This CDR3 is CASSLGRQAYEQYF. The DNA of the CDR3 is TGTGCCAGCAGCTTGGGCCGGCAGGCCTACGAGCAGTACTTC.

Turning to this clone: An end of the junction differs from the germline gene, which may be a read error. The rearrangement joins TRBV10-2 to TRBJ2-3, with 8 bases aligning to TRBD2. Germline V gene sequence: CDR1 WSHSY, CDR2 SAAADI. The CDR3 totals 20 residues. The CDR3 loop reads CASSAIFLTRGGLLTDAQYF. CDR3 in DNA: TGCGCCAGCAGTGCGATATTTCTCACTCGGGGGGGGCTTTTGACAGATGCGCAGTATTTT.

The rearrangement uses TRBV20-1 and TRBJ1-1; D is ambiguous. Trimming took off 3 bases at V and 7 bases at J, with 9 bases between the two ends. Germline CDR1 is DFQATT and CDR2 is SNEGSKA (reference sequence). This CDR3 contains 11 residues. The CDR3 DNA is TGCAGTGCTAGGCCCGGGATTGAAGCTTTCTTT. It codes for CSARPGIEAFF.

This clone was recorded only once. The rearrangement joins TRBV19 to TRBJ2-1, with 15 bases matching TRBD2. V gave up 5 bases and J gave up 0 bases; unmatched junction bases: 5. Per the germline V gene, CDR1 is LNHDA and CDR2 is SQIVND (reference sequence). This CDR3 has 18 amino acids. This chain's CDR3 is CASSAGLAGGYSYNEQFF. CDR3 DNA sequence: TGTGCCAGTAGTGCGGGACTAGCGGGGGGATACTCCTACAATGAGCAGTTCTTC.